This TCR beta chain is drawn from a study of shared clonotypes between healthy human individuals (dated by TCRdb to 2018 to 2021). A note on the overall study: A couple of women and a few men aged 18 to 49 years were included in the cohort. Different laboratories and diverse techniques were used to prepare libraries and sequence TCR repertoires, to increase sequencing depth and limit assay-specific biases. For each donor, CD4 naive and CD4 memory were each run on three plates, CD8 naive on two plates, and CD8 memory on one plate. Each donor's leukapheresis produced roughly between roughly 0.94 and 9.5 billion PBMCs. Blood TCR repertoires of several healthy adults were deeply sequenced to estimate repertoire size and the extent of clonotype sharing between individuals.

Comment on this clone: What antigen it recognizes has not been identified. No base quality information exists; no much larger clone differs at one position. The same CDR3 is also encoded by other DNA sequences in this sample.

V loses 5 bases of germline sequence and J loses 0 bases, and the interval between the two ends is 11 bases. CDR1 and CDR2, per the germline V gene (reference sequence), are SEHNR and FQNEAQ. There are 14 amino acids in the CDR3, from cysteine to phenylalanine inclusive. The retained sequence is limited to the CDR3, 42 bases, with the frame set at the first base. CD8 naive samples consisted of CD45RO-negative cells that were positively selected for CCR7, yielding a CD45RA+CCR7+ population without TemRA cells. The donors were healthy, HIV-negative adults who had no recently reported acute infections or vaccinations. Every donor was a Caucasian adult living in Nashville, Tennessee, USA. After blood collection by leukapheresis, PBMCs were isolated using Ficoll-Histopaque density gradient centrifugation and then cryopreserved in the vapor phase of liquid nitrogen. Analytical flow cytometry was used to check the purity and quantity of every magnetically sorted T cell population. Genomic DNA was isolated from every sorted fraction and measured by UV absorbance on a Nanodrop 2000c.

Summary of the overall study and its limitations: The genetic and exposure-history diversity represented was limited by the small number of donors. Sharing across four donors was observed for around 5% of naive CD4, under 4% of naive CD8, roughly 2.3% of memory CD4, and about 0.39% of memory CD8 clonotypes. Larger estimated clonotype richness was generally found for naive subsets than for memory subsets. Sampling was restricted to blood, and TCR repertoires in tissue are likely to differ from TCR repertoires in blood. Rarefaction of sorted-subset datasets indicated incomplete sequencing despite the large sequencing depth. Compared with non-shared clonotypes, clonotypes shared by all four sorted-subset donors had higher generation probabilities. Based on pairwise subsampling, the degree of clonotype sharing among donors was expected to be affected by sequencing depth.

TCR CDR3 regions were amplified from genomic DNA by multiplex PCR using the deep immunoSEQ assay. For each cell subset, the extracted genomic DNA was distributed evenly across all wells of several immunoSEQ 96-well plates, and each plate served as one replicate. For sorted subsets, each replicate PCR was loaded with 200 ng genomic DNA, equivalent to some 27,000 T cell genomes. Purified libraries were measured with a Qubit 3.0 fluorometer, size-checked on a Bioanalyzer 2100, and measured again with the KAPA Library Quantification kit. Every immunoSEQ 96-well plate was sequenced on a separate single-read 150-cycle Illumina NextSeq 550 flow cell. The authors processed their data as follows. Because the immunoSEQ output included only junctional sequences and no quality scores, the filtering could not be the same as the filtering used for full-length reads. To assign V/J genes and CDR3, sequences were annotated using PyIR, a Python wrapper for IgBLAST v1.9, with IMGT germline references. Reads were removed for weak V/J assignments (E-value above 1e-6), missing CDR3, stop codons, out-of-frame junctions, or ambiguous translated residues. V3J clonotypes were defined as sequences sharing an identical inferred V gene, J gene, and CDR3 amino acid sequence. To compute the percentage overlap between repertoires, the number of shared unique clonotypes was divided by the size of the smaller repertoire. Repertoire richness was assessed with RTK rarefaction, the Chao1 estimator, and Recon v2.1 estimates of unobserved clonotypes. Generation probabilities were computed with OLGA for all TCRbeta clonotypes obtained by the gDNA method from a handful of donors. TCRdb stores this immuneACCESS table with in-frame sequences only. Part of the clones is absent; in the studies checked, under half of the shortfall reflects unresolved V genes, and no reason is known for the rest. D and trimming come from the DNA, and the V and J calls and clone size come from that table. The sample table contains approximately 2,200,000 clones; only one count was recorded for approximately 94% of them. The top ten constitute around 1.7% of the sample.

The sequence was collected from a man younger than 35 in good health. Some clones in this sample may be carry-over from other donors' samples. Material: naive CD8+ T cells from PBMCs. According to the study, the label for this sample's cell subset or site signals: CD45RA+CCR7+. The V and J genes are TRBV7-9 and TRBJ2-7, and possibly TRBD1, on 6 matching bases. The DNA sequence is TGTGCCAGCAGCCTAGGGACAAACTCCTACGAGCAGTACTTC. Translated, this is CASSLGTNSYEQYF.